What follows are 22 T cell receptor beta chains derived from one specimen sequenced in a study of T-cell reconstitution after alpha-beta-depleted transplantation in children. Unique molecular identifiers were incorporated when the TCRbeta library was constructed. TCRdb ran MiXCR on the PCR reads and lists one entry per CDR3 protein. The table includes under 350,000 distinct CDR3 sequences, roughly 9.5% detected once. The material was PBMCs from the stem cell graft donor, obtained from the stem cell graft. All receptors come from a human donor who donated a stem cell graft to a child with SCID.

The chain uses TRBV10-3 and TRBJ1-5; a weak D match, TRBD1 (5 bases). Germline V CDR1 and CDR2: ENHRY, SYGVKD. V was clipped by 3 bases and J by 7 bases, with 13 bases between them. The CDR3 loop spans 14 amino acids. DNA of the CDR3: TGTGCCATCAGTGAAGGGGTACGGGGACAGCCCCAGCATTTT. Translated: CAISEGVRGQPQHF.

The chain recombines TRBV20-1 with TRBJ1-5, with 7 positions matching TRBD1. The V and J ends lost 5 bases and 5 bases, in that order; junction bases with no gene match: 6. Germline V gives CDR1 DFQATT, CDR2 SNEGSKA (reference sequence). This CDR3 is 13 amino acids long. CDR3 loop: CSAWGTVDQPQHF. CDR3 DNA sequence: TGCAGTGCTTGGGGGACAGTCGATCAGCCCCAGCATTTT.

In DNA form, the CDR3 reads TGTGCCAGCAGCCAAGGTGGGACAGCTAATCAGCCCCAGCATTTT. Amino acids: CASSQGGTANQPQHF. The chain joins TRBV14 to TRBJ1-5; TRBD1 matches 7 bases. From germline, CDR1 is SGHDN and CDR2 FVKESK. After removal of 1 base from V and 4 bases from J, the junction contained 4 bases not matched to a gene. The CDR3 extends over 15 amino acids.

This chain connects TRBV6-1 to TRBJ1-2, with 7 nucleotides matching TRBD1. Trimming cost V 10 bases and J 8 bases; bases outside gene matches: 10. Germline V CDR1 and CDR2: MNHNS, SASEGT. The CDR3 runs 12 residues. The chain's CDR3 is CATMTGSGGYTF. The CDR3 bases are TGTGCCACGATGACAGGGAGCGGAGGCTACACCTTC.

This clonotype was seen only a few times. The CDR3 loop reads CATLGGGPNEQFF. CDR3 coding DNA: TGTGCCACCCTCGGGGGGGGCCCCAATGAGCAGTTCTTC. The chain combines TRBV2 with TRBJ2-1; 8 bases are shared with TRBD2. Unmatched junction bases numbered 8, after V lost 10 bases and J lost 6 bases. Germline V lookup: CDR1 SNHLY, CDR2 FYNNEI. The CDR3 is 13 residues long.

The gene calls are TRBV18 and TRBJ2-3; D not certain. Germline loops: CDR1 KGHSH, CDR2 LQKENI. The CDR3 sequence is 15 residues long. V shed 2 bases and J shed 2 bases, with 11 bases lying between them. CDR3 coding DNA: TGTGCCAGCTCACCATTCGGAAAGTCCACAGATACGCAGTATTTT. Translation gives CASSPFGKSTDTQYF.

There are a few counts of this clonotype. The chain employs TRBV6-1 and TRBJ1-4; the D is unclear. Trimming stripped 6 bases from V and 5 bases from J, with 16 bases between. Germline CDR1 reads MNHNS; CDR2 reads SASEGT. The CDR3 length is 15 residues. CDR3 residues: CASRRSGSWNEKLFF. The CDR3 bases are TGTGCCAGCAGGAGGTCCGGGAGTTGGAATGAAAAACTGTTTTTT.

V gene TRBV24-1 combines with J gene TRBJ2-1; possibly TRBD2 for D (5 bases). Trimming left V 4 bases short and J 10 bases short, with 13 bases between. The CDR3 is 13 amino acids. CDR1 and CDR2 (germline): KGHDR, SFDVKD. Here the CDR3 reads CATSESGPGEQFF. The DNA for the CDR3 is TGTGCCACCAGTGAGTCAGGACCGGGGGAGCAGTTCTTC.

This chain joins TRBV5-1 and TRBJ2-3, with 7 bases lining up with TRBD2. The V segment lost 1 base and the J segment 1 base; nucleotides outside the gene matches: 6. The CDR3 is 16 residues long. Germline CDR1 and CDR2: SGHRS and YFSETQ. CDR3 protein: CASSLTLRGGTDTQYF. CDR3 sequence (DNA): TGCGCCAGCAGCTTGACCTTACGGGGGGGCACAGATACGCAGTATTTT.

Comment on this clonotype: A read error may account for a junction end that differs from germline. The chain employs TRBV20-1 and TRBJ2-4; D possibly matches TRBD1 or TRBD2 (5 bases each). The CDR3 length is 18 residues. CDR1 DFQATT and CDR2 SNEGSKA come from the germline V gene (reference sequence). Here the CDR3 reads CCASPSGTTRSAKNIQYF. CDR3 sequence (DNA): TGCTGTGCTAGCCCCTCCGGGACCACAAGGTCGGCCAAAAACATTCAGTACTTC.

The V and J genes are TRBV7-8 and TRBJ1-2; D might be TRBD1 (5 bases). Germline V gene data show CDR1 as SGHVS and CDR2 as FQNEAQ. V gave up 5 bases and J gave up 4 bases, with 17 bases separating them. The CDR3 is 15 amino acids. This chain's CDR3 is CASSQPAGGVYGYTF. For the CDR3, the DNA is TGTGCCAGCAGCCAGCCCGCCGGAGGGGTCTATGGCTACACCTTC. Drawing the rest from reference TRBV7-8 and TRBJ1-2, the complete variable domain is GAGVSQSPRYKVAKRGQDVALRCDPISGHVSLFWYQQALGQGPEFLTYFQNEAQLDKSGLPSDRFFAERPEGSVSTLKIQRTQQEDSAVYLCASSQPAGGVYGYTFGSGTRLTVV.

The rearrangement links TRBV15 to TRBJ2-3; TRBD1 might be the D (6 bases). Trimming took 2 bases from V and 0 from J, leaving 12 bases between them. CDR1 is LNHNV and CDR2 is YYDKDF in the germline V gene (reference sequence). This CDR3 has 16 amino acids. In nucleotides, the CDR3 is TGTGCCACCAGCAGACCCGGGACATCTAGCACAGATACGCAGTATTTT. As protein: CATSRPGTSSTDTQYF. The full variable domain, its missing parts supplied by reference TRBV15 and TRBJ2-3, is DAMVIQNPRYQVTQFGKPVTLSCSQTLNHNVMYWYQQKSSQAPKLLFHYYDKDFNNEADTPDNFQSRRPNTSFCFLDIRSPGLGDTAMYLCATSRPGTSSTDTQYFGPGTRLTVL.

This clonotype was recorded many times. This sequence joins TRBV5-1 and TRBJ2-1, with 9 bases aligning to TRBD2. Germline V gene data show CDR1 as SGHRS and CDR2 as YFSETQ. CDR3 length: 15 amino acids. V lost 0 bases, J lost 6 bases, and 4 bases stayed unmatched. CDR3 DNA sequence: TGCGCCAGCAGCTTGGGCGGGGGGGCTGCCAATGAGCAGTTCTTC. This encodes CASSLGGGAANEQFF.

This chain joins TRBV7-2 and TRBJ2-7; the match to TRBD1 covers 9 bases. The J segment lost 4 bases and the V segment lost 7 bases, leaving 11 bases of the junction unmatched. The CDR3 runs to 15 residues. Germline lookup yields CDR1 SGHTA and CDR2 FQGNSA. The CDR3 DNA follows: TGTGCCAGCATCGCCGGGGACAGGGCCACATACGAGCAGTACTTC. Translating it yields CASIAGDRATYEQYF.

This chain uses TRBV2 with TRBJ2-3; no firm D call. The germline CDR1 and CDR2 sequences are SNHLY and FYNNEI. This CDR3 has 15 residues. Trimming pared 6 bases from V and 0 bases from J, leaving 13 bases between. CDR3 coding DNA: TGTGCCAGCAGCACTCCGGGCCCAAGCACAGATACGCAGTATTTT. It codes for CASSTPGPSTDTQYF.

At least ten counts were recorded for this clonotype. The chain links TRBV6-1 to TRBJ2-7; 8 nucleotides line up with TRBD1. The length of the CDR3 is 17 residues. Trimming at V came to 8 bases and at J to 0 bases, leaving 15 bases not matched to a gene. The germline V gene encodes CDR1 MNHNS and CDR2 SASEGT. The CDR3 DNA reads TGTGCCAGCCTAGGGACAGGCTCAACCTTTAGCTCCTACGAGCAGTACTTC. It specifies CASLGTGSTFSSYEQYF.

The chain joins TRBV12-3 or TRBV12-4 to TRBJ1-6; D might be TRBD1 (6 bases). V lost 5 bases, J lost 6 bases, and 11 bases lay in between. CDR3 length: 14 residues. In DNA, the CDR3 is TGTGCCAGCAGTGAGACAGGTCCTAATTCACCCCTCCACTTT. It is translated as CASSETGPNSPLHF.

The V and J genes are TRBV9 and TRBJ2-1; tentatively, D is TRBD2 (6 bases). The V gene's germline CDR1 is SGDLS and CDR2 YYNGEE. Trimming took off 4 bases at V and 5 bases at J, with 7 bases between the two ends. The CDR3 covers 12 residues. CDR3 nucleotide sequence: TGTGCCAGCAGCCCGGGAGACAATGAGCAGTTCTTC. Its translation: CASSPGDNEQFF. The whole variable domain, remainder taken from reference TRBV9 and TRBJ2-1, is DSGVTQTPKHLITATGQRVTLRCSPRSGDLSVYWYQQSLDQGLQFLIQYYNGEERAKGNILERFSAQQFPDLHSELNLSSLELGDSALYFCASSPGDNEQFFGPGTRLTVL.

The J gene is TRBJ1-5, the V gene TRBV12-3 or TRBV12-4; 10 positions agree with TRBD1. With V trimmed by 7 bases and J by 8 bases, 11 bases remained unmatched. The CDR3 is 15 amino acids. The CDR3 region is CASTAGQGNRKPQHF. CDR3 nucleotides: TGTGCCAGCACCGCGGGACAGGGGAATAGGAAGCCCCAGCATTTT.

The chain carries TRBV24-1 and TRBJ2-5; D not resolved. The CDR3 consists of 14 residues. V was trimmed by 7 bases and J by 4 bases, leaving 15 bases between them. The germline CDR1 and CDR2 sequences are KGHDR and SFDVKD. Written as DNA, the CDR3 is TGTGCCACCAGCCCGGGCCTCCGGGCAGAGACCCAGTACTTC. As protein: CATSPGLRAETQYF.

This clonotype has just a few counts. The chain couples TRBV12-3 or TRBV12-4 to TRBJ1-5; D not certain. V shed 3 bases and J shed 4 bases, with 7 bases lying between them. The CDR3 has 13 amino acids. CDR3 loop: CASSFQANQPQHF. The CDR3 DNA reads as TGTGCCAGCAGTTTTCAGGCGAATCAGCCCCAGCATTTT.

This clonotype was observed many times. CDR3 nucleotide sequence: TGTGCCAGCAGCTTAGCACGGACAGAGAGCAATGAGCAGTTCTTC. Protein product: CASSLARTESNEQFF. V usage is TRBV7-9 and J usage is TRBJ2-1; a possible D gene is TRBD1 (6 bases). The CDR3 sequence is 15 residues long. Germline CDR1 is SEHNR and CDR2 is FQNEAQ (reference sequence). V dropped 0 bases and J dropped 6 bases, with 12 bases sitting between them. The full variable domain, with the rest looked up from reference TRBV7-9 and TRBJ2-1, is DTGVSQNPRHKITKRGQNVTFRCDPISEHNRLYWYRQTLGQGPEFLTYFQNEAQLEKSRLLSDRFSAERPKGSFSTLEIQRTEQGDSAMYLCASSLARTESNEQFFGPGTRLTVL.